The sequence of this T cell receptor (beta chain) was determined in a study of T cell changes during pregnancy in multiple sclerosis. This clone has only one observation. Repertoires were generated with immunoSEQ multiplex PCR, while TCRdb's copy carries only in-frame clones and drops some. The table lists 35,000 to 45,000 clones, 75% to 95% of them singletons. V lost 0 bases and J lost 6, with 16 bases in between. The CDR3 runs to 15 residues. Per the germline V gene, CDR1 is GTSNPN and CDR2 is SVGIG (reference sequence). The gene calls are TRBV30 and TRBJ2-3, with D tentatively TRBD2 (5 bases). The receptor was derived from a female donor in good health, enrolled as a control in a pregnancy study. The material sequenced was CD4+ T cells from peripheral blood mononuclear cells, taken after pregnancy. The chain's CDR3 is CAWSVLGRGSDTQYF. In DNA, the CDR3 is TGTGCCTGGAGTGTACTTGGTCGGGGTTCGGATACGCAGTATTTT.